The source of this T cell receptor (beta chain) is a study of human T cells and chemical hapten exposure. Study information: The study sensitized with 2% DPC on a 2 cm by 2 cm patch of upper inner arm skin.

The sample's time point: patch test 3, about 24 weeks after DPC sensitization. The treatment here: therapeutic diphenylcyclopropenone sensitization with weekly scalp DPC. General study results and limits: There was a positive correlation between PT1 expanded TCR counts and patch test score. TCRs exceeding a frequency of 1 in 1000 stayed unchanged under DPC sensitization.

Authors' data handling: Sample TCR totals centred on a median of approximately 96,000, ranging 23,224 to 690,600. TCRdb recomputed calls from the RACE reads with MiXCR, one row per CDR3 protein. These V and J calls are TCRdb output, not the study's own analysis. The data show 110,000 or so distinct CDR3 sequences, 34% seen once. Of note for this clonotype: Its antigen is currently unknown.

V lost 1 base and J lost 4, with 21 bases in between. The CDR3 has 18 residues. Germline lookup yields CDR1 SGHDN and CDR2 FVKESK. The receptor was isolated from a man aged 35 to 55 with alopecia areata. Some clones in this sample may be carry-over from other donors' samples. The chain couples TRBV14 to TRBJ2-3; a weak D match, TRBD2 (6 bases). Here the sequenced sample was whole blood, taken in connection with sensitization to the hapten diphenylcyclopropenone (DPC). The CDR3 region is CASSQVSPGLIVADTQYF. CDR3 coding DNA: TGTGCCAGCAGCCAAGTCAGTCCGGGACTCATAGTGGCAGATACGCAGTATTTT.